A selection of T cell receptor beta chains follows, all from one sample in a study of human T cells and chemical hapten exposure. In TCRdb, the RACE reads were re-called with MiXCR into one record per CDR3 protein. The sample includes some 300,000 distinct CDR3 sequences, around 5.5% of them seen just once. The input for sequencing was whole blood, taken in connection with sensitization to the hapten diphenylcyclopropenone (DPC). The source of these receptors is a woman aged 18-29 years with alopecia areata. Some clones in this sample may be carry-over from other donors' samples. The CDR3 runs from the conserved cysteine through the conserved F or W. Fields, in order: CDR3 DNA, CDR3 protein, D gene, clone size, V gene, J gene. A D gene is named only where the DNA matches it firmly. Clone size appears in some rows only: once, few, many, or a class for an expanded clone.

CDR3 DNA: TGCGCCAGCAAGGTGCAGGGCCCGAACACCGGGGAGCTGTTTTTT
CDR3 protein: CASKVQGPNTGELFF
D gene: .
clone size: .
V gene: TRBV5-1
J gene: TRBJ2-2

CDR3 DNA: TGCAGTGGAGGAAGTAGCACAGATACGCAGTATTTT
CDR3 protein: CSGGSSTDTQYF
D gene: .
clone size: many
V gene: TRBV20-1
J gene: TRBJ2-3

CDR3 DNA: TGTGCCGCCACCCCGGGACTAGCCTACAATGAGCAGTTCTTC
CDR3 protein: CAATPGLAYNEQFF
D gene: TRBD2
clone size: few
V gene: TRBV10-3
J gene: TRBJ2-1

CDR3 DNA: TGTGCCAGCAGTTTAATTGGAAATTCACCCCTCCACTTT
CDR3 protein: CASSLIGNSPLHF
D gene: .
clone size: .
V gene: TRBV12-3/TRBV12-4
J gene: TRBJ1-6

CDR3 DNA: TGTGCCAGCAGTGGCGGGACAGCCCAAGAGACCCAGTACTTC
CDR3 protein: CASSGGTAQETQYF
D gene: .
clone size: .
V gene: TRBV6-1
J gene: TRBJ2-5

CDR3 DNA: TGTGCCAGCAGCTTCAAGGGGGCGAGCACCGGGGAGCTGTTTTTT
CDR3 protein: CASSFKGASTGELFF
D gene: TRBD1
clone size: many
V gene: TRBV3-1
J gene: TRBJ2-2

CDR3 DNA: TGTGCCAGCAGTTCAAAATTCAGAGACGTTAGCTCTGGGGCCAACGTCCTGACTTTC
CDR3 protein: CASSSKFRDVSSGANVLTF
D gene: .
clone size: .
V gene: TRBV27
J gene: TRBJ2-6

CDR3 DNA: TGTGCCAGCAGTCCCAGGACGGGCACTGAAGCTTTCTTT
CDR3 protein: CASSPRTGTEAFF
D gene: .
clone size: .
V gene: TRBV27
J gene: TRBJ1-1

CDR3 DNA: TGTGCCAGCAGTTACTCATCAGGGGATGAGCAGTTCTTC
CDR3 protein: CASSYSSGDEQFF
D gene: .
clone size: .
V gene: TRBV6-2/TRBV6-3
J gene: TRBJ2-1

CDR3 DNA: TGCGCCAGCAGCCAGGCCTATAGCAATCAGCCCCAGCATTTT
CDR3 protein: CASSQAYSNQPQHF
D gene: .
clone size: many
V gene: TRBV4-3
J gene: TRBJ1-5

CDR3 DNA: TGTGCCAGCAGCCTAGCGGGGATCTCCTACGAGCAGTACTTC
CDR3 protein: CASSLAGISYEQYF
D gene: TRBD2
clone size: .
V gene: TRBV12-3/TRBV12-4
J gene: TRBJ2-7

CDR3 DNA: TGTGCCAGCAGGCTAAAGGGACCGGGACAGGGGGTAAGTCAGCCCCAGCATTTT
CDR3 protein: CASRLKGPGQGVSQPQHF
D gene: TRBD1
clone size: many
V gene: TRBV27
J gene: TRBJ1-5

CDR3 DNA: TGTGCCAGCTACTCGACAGGGCCCCAGCATTTT
CDR3 protein: CASYSTGPQHF
D gene: .
clone size: many
V gene: TRBV21-1
J gene: TRBJ1-5

CDR3 DNA: TGTGCCAGCAGCAGCGGGGACAGGTCTCAGGAAGCTTTCTTT
CDR3 protein: CASSSGDRSQEAFF
D gene: TRBD1
clone size: .
V gene: TRBV7-2
J gene: TRBJ1-1

CDR3 DNA: TGTGCCAGCAGCTTAGAAGCTGGGGCGGGGCAAGAGACCCAGTACTTC
CDR3 protein: CASSLEAGAGQETQYF
D gene: .
clone size: .
V gene: TRBV5-4
J gene: TRBJ2-5

CDR3 DNA: TGTGCCAGCAGCCCTAGGACAGCCAGTGAGCAGTTCTTC
CDR3 protein: CASSPRTASEQFF
D gene: .
clone size: .
V gene: TRBV11-1
J gene: TRBJ2-1

CDR3 DNA: TGTGCCAGCAGTTTAGGGGGGATTCAAGAGACCCAGTACTTC
CDR3 protein: CASSLGGIQETQYF
D gene: .
clone size: many
V gene: TRBV28
J gene: TRBJ2-5

CDR3 DNA: TGTGCCAGCAGCCCCGCCGGGACAGGGACCTACGAGCAGTACTTC
CDR3 protein: CASSPAGTGTYEQYF
D gene: TRBD1
clone size: .
V gene: TRBV28
J gene: TRBJ2-7

CDR3 DNA: TGCAGCGTTGAAGATCTAGAGACAGGGACACTCAACTATGGCTACACCTTC
CDR3 protein: CSVEDLETGTLNYGYTF
D gene: TRBD1
clone size: many
V gene: TRBV29-1
J gene: TRBJ1-2

CDR3 DNA: TGTGCCAGCAGCCAAGATGGCCTGGCCGCCTACAATGAGCAGTTCTTC
CDR3 protein: CASSQDGLAAYNEQFF
D gene: .
clone size: many
V gene: TRBV3-1
J gene: TRBJ2-1